These 5 T cell receptor beta chains share one sample of origin, sequenced in a study of blood T cell repertoires in COVID-19. Produced via immunoSEQ multiplex PCR; TCRdb's table is partial and in-frame only. Of 200,000 to 250,000 clones listed, around 90% are singletons. Sequencing used peripheral blood. The receptors come from a young man with COVID-19, enrolled during active disease.

The chain links TRBV15 to TRBJ1-6, with D unclear. The CDR3 is 17 residues long. V lost 1 base, J lost 0 bases, and 10 bases lay in between. Per germline, CDR1 LNHNV and CDR2 YYDKDF (reference sequence). CDR3 bases: TGTGCCACCAGCAGAGGAGGGAGGAGCTCCTATAATTCACCCCTCCACTTT. Protein: CATSRGGRSSYNSPLHF.

The V gene is TRBV19, the J gene TRBJ2-6; a weak D match, TRBD2 (7 bases). CDR1 is LNHDA and CDR2 is SQIVND in the germline V gene (reference sequence). The CDR3 is 15 residues long. Trimming took 4 bases from V and 10 from J, leaving 17 bases between them. CDR3 nucleotides: TGTGCCAGTAGTACGGGGACACTCGGGGGGAACGTCCTGACTTTC. Amino acids: CASSTGTLGGNVLTF.

The chain is built from TRBV19 and TRBJ2-7, with D possibly being TRBD1 (6 bases). V lost 5 bases to trimming and J lost 1 base, with 27 bases between them. Germline loops: CDR1 LNHDA, CDR2 SQIVND (reference sequence). CDR3 length: 19 residues. CDR3 DNA: TGTGCCAGTAGTCCCCCCCCCAGGGCAGGGGATGATGGGTCCTACGAGCAGTACTTC. It encodes CASSPPPRAGDDGSYEQYF.

The count of this clone is one. V usage is TRBV7-2 and J usage is TRBJ1-2; 8 bases are a match to TRBD1. Germline loops: CDR1 SGHTA, CDR2 FQGNSA. The CDR3 runs to 18 residues. V shed 2 bases and J 4 bases; nucleotides not matched to a gene: 15. This chain's CDR3 is CASSLLDREITPRYGYTF. The CDR3 region has the DNA TGTGCCAGCAGCTTATTGGACAGGGAAATCACCCCTCGCTATGGCTACACCTTC.

As regards this clone: Other DNA sequences from this sample encode an identical CDR3 as well. The CDR3 sequence: CASSPGTGYGYTF. In DNA form, the CDR3 reads TGTGCCAGTAGTCCCGGGACAGGCTATGGCTACACCTTC. The chain combines TRBV19 with TRBJ1-2, with 8 nucleotides matching TRBD1. This CDR3 comprises 13 residues. CDR1 and CDR2 from the germline V gene are LNHDA and SQIVND (reference sequence). V lost 5 bases, J lost 4 bases, and 3 bases stayed unmatched. The variable domain in full, completed from reference TRBV19 and TRBJ1-2, reads DGGITQSPKYLFRKEGQNVTLSCEQNLNHDAMYWYRQDPGQGLRLIYYSQIVNDFQKGDIAEGYSVSREKKESFPLTVTSAQKNPTAFYLCASSPGTGYGYTFGSGTRLTVV.